The source of this T cell receptor (beta chain) is a study of CD4 T cells in relation to SARS-CoV-2 and coronaviruses. Turning to the study itself: After roughly ten days of antigen culture, PBMC TCR beta CDR3s were sequenced.

The CDR3 covers 14 residues. CDR1 is WSHSY, CDR2 SAAADI, per germline. The germline V and J ends were trimmed by 11 bases and 0 bases, with 14 bases remaining between them. CD4+ T cells from unexposed donors were obtained before the COVID-19 pandemic (2011-2018). After less than 11 days of culture, CD4+ T cells were isolated. As cell numbers allowed, unexposed-donor CD4+ T cells faced SARS-CoV-2 S/N and four cold-coronavirus spikes. Cultures held 1.5 million to 2.5 million PBMCs per well with around 9.7 IU/ml IL-2. Fresh IL-2 medium replaced half the medium on days 3 and 7. Using immunoSEQ multiplex PCR, the repertoire was profiled, and TCRdb retains in-frame clones only, with some absent. The sample lists about 21,000 clones, around 67% seen once, with around 16% in the top ten. Concerning this clone: The antigen is undetermined.

This TCR was recovered from a human donor in good health. Input material: CD4+ T cells from PBMCs, cultured in vitro. This rearrangement joins TRBV10-2 to TRBJ2-1; perhaps TRBD2 as D (6 bases). In DNA form, the CDR3 reads TGCGCCCTGCTCCCCGGGAGCTCCTACAATGAGCAGTTCTTC. Protein sequence: CALLPGSSYNEQFF.